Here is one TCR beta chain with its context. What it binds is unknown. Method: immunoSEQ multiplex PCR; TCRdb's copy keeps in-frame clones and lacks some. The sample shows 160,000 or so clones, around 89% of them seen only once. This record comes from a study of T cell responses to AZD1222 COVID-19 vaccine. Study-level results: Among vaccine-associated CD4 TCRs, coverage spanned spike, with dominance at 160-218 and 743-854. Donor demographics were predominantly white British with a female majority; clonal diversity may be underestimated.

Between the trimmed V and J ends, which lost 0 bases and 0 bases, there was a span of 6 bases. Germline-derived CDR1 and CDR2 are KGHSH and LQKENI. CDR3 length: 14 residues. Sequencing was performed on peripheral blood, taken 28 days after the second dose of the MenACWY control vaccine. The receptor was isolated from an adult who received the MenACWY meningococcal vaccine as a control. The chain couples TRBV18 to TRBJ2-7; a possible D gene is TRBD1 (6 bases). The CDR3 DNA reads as TGTGCCAGCTCACCACCGGGACACTCCTACGAGCAGTACTTC. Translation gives CASSPPGHSYEQYF.